Shown below are 7 T cell receptor beta chains from a single sample sequenced in a study of PD-1 and CTLA-4 blockade in melanoma. The assay was immunoSEQ multiplex PCR, and TCRdb's table has in-frame clones only and misses some. The table records 25,000 to 35,000 clones, approximately 88% of them present only once. This specimen consisted of CD8+ T cells from peripheral blood, obtained before anti-PD-1 treatment. These receptors all come from a human donor with melanoma.

The V gene is TRBV30, the J gene TRBJ1-5; D might be TRBD1 (5 bases). The germline V and J ends were trimmed by 5 bases and 3 bases, with 14 bases remaining between them. The CDR3 spans 14 residues. Germline V gene sequence: CDR1 GTSNPN, CDR2 SVGIG (reference sequence). The CDR3 sequence is CAWATGTFNQPQHF. The CDR3 DNA is TGTGCCTGGGCTACCGGGACTTTCAATCAGCCCCAGCATTTT.

The rearrangement joins TRBV7-9 to TRBJ1-6; 10 bases are shared with TRBD1. The CDR3 has 16 amino acids. Germline values: CDR1 SEHNR, CDR2 FQNEAQ (reference sequence). The V segment lost 5 bases and the J segment 5 bases; nucleotides outside the gene matches: 6. CDR3 amino acids: CASSILTGGNNSPLHF. CDR3 nucleotides: TGTGCCAGCAGCATCCTGACAGGGGGCAATAATTCACCCCTCCACTTT.

The V and J genes are TRBV28 and TRBJ1-1, with unresolved D. CDR3 length: 12 amino acids. Trimming stripped 7 bases from V and 5 bases from J, with 11 bases between. Looked up from germline, CDR1 is MDHEN and CDR2 is SYDVKM. CDR3: CASTYGGTEAFF. Written as DNA, the CDR3 is TGTGCCAGCACCTACGGTGGGACTGAAGCTTTCTTT.

The chain is built from TRBV5-5 and TRBJ2-5, with D unclear. Germline V gene lookup returns CDR1 SGHKS and CDR2 YYEKEE (reference sequence). The CDR3 extends over 15 amino acids. Trimming took 1 base from V and 5 from J, leaving 15 bases between them. The CDR3 spells CASSLFSQNAETQYF. As DNA, the CDR3 is TGTGCCAGCAGCTTGTTTAGTCAAAATGCGGAGACCCAGTACTTC.

The chain combines TRBV19 with TRBJ1-4; D is unresolved. Germline CDR1 LNHDA, CDR2 SQIVND (reference sequence). Deletions cut 2 bases from V and 0 bases from J, with 7 bases between. The length of the CDR3 is 15 residues. Here the CDR3 DNA reads TGTGCCAGTAGTATACCGTGGGCAACTAATGAAAAACTGTTTTTT. Encoded protein: CASSIPWATNEKLFF.

The V and J genes are TRBV27 and TRBJ2-7; 7 bases fit TRBD1. Germline-derived CDR1 and CDR2 are MNHEY and SMNVEV (reference sequence). Trimming cost V 5 bases and J 3 bases; bases outside gene matches: 10. CDR3 size: 15 residues. CDR3 sequence (DNA): TGTGCCAGCAGTATAAACCGGGACAGAGTCTACGAGCAGTACTTC. Its translation is CASSINRDRVYEQYF.

The chain links TRBV11-3 to TRBJ2-7; weak D call: TRBD1 (6 bases). Germline loops: CDR1 SGHNT, CDR2 YENEEA. The CDR3 covers 15 residues. The V and J ends lost 1 base and 2 bases respectively, with 12 bases between them. This CDR3 reads CASSLGAGEAYEQYF. DNA for the CDR3: TGTGCCAGCAGCTTAGGGGCAGGGGAAGCCTACGAGCAGTACTTC.